The next 20 T cell receptor beta chains were all read from a single sample in a study of blood T cell repertoires in COVID-19. Sequencing used immunoSEQ multiplex PCR; TCRdb keeps in-frame clones, though not all of them. The table has tens of thousands of clones, approximately 89% seen once. The sample taken for sequencing was peripheral blood. Source of these receptors: a human donor in a cohort sampled during active COVID-19.

This chain links TRBV9 with TRBJ2-5; TRBD2 agrees at 11 bases. V was pared by 5 bases and J by 5 bases, with 8 bases of the junction left unmatched. The CDR3 has 15 amino acids. Germline V gene sequence: CDR1 SGDLS, CDR2 YYNGEE. The CDR3 loop is CASSKTSGTLETQYF. Written as DNA, the CDR3 is TGTGCCAGCAGTAAGACTAGCGGGACCTTGGAGACCCAGTACTTC.

This chain connects TRBV2 to TRBJ2-7, with 9 bases fitting TRBD1. The CDR3 loop spans 13 amino acids. The V gene end was trimmed by 10 bases and the J gene end by 2 bases; junction bases not matched to a gene: 6. In germline, CDR1 is SNHLY, CDR2 FYNNEI. The CDR3, as DNA: TGTGCCAACCGACAGGGGGGAACCTACGAGCAGTACTTC. It yields the protein CANRQGGTYEQYF.

The chain couples TRBV3-1 (or the pseudogene TRBV3-2) to TRBJ2-5, with D tentatively TRBD1 (6 bases). The CDR3 length is 14 residues. The V end was cut by 4 bases, the J end by 10 bases, with 19 bases between. Germline loops: CDR1 LGHDT, CDR2 YNNKEL (reference sequence). As DNA, the CDR3 is TGTGCCAGCAGCCCCGGACAGCCGGGCGGTAACCAGTACTTC. Protein sequence: CASSPGQPGGNQYF.

This clone was recorded only once. The chain combines TRBV7-2 with TRBJ1-1; unclear D gene. Trimming removed 3 bases from V and 0 bases from J, with 11 bases in between. CDR1 SGHTA and CDR2 FQGNSA come from the germline V gene. This CDR3 is built from 15 residues. The CDR3 loop is CASSLGTRMNTEAFF. CDR3 nucleotides: TGTGCCAGCAGCTTGGGCACCCGCATGAACACTGAAGCTTTCTTT.

J is TRBJ2-2 and V is TRBV4-2, with D perhaps matching TRBD1 (6 bases). Trimming stripped 3 bases from V and 1 base from J, with 9 bases between. Germline V gene sequence: CDR1 LGHNA, CDR2 YNFKEQ. The CDR3 loop spans 15 amino acids. As DNA, the CDR3 is TGTGCCAGCAGCCAGCGGACAGTGAACACCGGGGAGCTGTTTTTT. Residues: CASSQRTVNTGELFF.

This chain joins TRBV7-9 and TRBJ1-2; D gene ambiguous. V lost 5 bases, J lost 6 bases, and 16 bases lay in between. The length of the CDR3 is 14 residues. Per the germline V gene, CDR1 is SEHNR and CDR2 is FQNEAQ (reference sequence). The CDR3 region has the DNA TGTGCCAGCAGCCCCCGGGGAGGGATTCATGGCTACACCTTC. Translation gives CASSPRGGIHGYTF.

The chain is built from TRBV7-2 and TRBJ2-5, with 9 positions matching TRBD2. Per germline, CDR1 SGHTA and CDR2 FQGNSA. The junction had 3 bases not matched to a gene; V was cut back by 2 bases and J by 5 bases. The CDR3 sequence is 14 residues long. As DNA, the CDR3 is TGTGCCAGCAGCTTACGGCGGGGGGGGGAGACCCAGTACTTC. This codes for CASSLRRGGETQYF. Supplemented by reference TRBV7-2 and TRBJ2-5, the full variable domain reads GAGVSQSPSNKVTEKGKDVELRCDPISGHTALYWYRQSLGQGLEFLIYFQGNSAPDKSGLPSDRFSAERTGGSVSTLTIQRTQQEDSAVYLCASSLRRGGETQYFGPGTRLLVL.

The chain is built from TRBV30 and TRBJ1-5; D gene unclear. CDR3 size: 14 residues. Germline V gene data show CDR1 as GTSNPN and CDR2 as SVGIG (reference sequence). The V and J ends lost 1 base and 7 bases respectively, with 14 bases between them. The CDR3 nucleotides are TGTGCCTGGAGTGGGAAGGAGGGAAGGCAGCCCCAGCATTTT. Translating it yields CAWSGKEGRQPQHF. Full variable domain (rest looked up from reference TRBV30 and TRBJ1-5): SQTIHQWPATLVQPVGSPLSLECTVEGTSNPNLYWYRQAAGRGLQLLFYSVGIGQISSEVPQNLSASRPQDRQFILSSKKLLLSDSGFYLCAWSGKEGRQPQHFGDGTRLSIL.

The chain combines TRBV5-4 with TRBJ2-7, with D perhaps matching TRBD1 (5 bases). The V end was cut by 0 bases, the J end by 0 bases, with 10 bases between. The CDR3 extends over 15 amino acids. Germline loops: CDR1 SGHNT, CDR2 YYREEE (reference sequence). As DNA, the CDR3 is TGTGCCAGCAGCTTGGATCCAGGGAACTCCTACGAGCAGTACTTC. This gives the protein CASSLDPGNSYEQYF.

This chain uses TRBV21-1 with TRBJ1-1; the table's D call, TRBD1, has no DNA check behind it. TRBV21-1 is deemed a pseudogene. The CDR3 runs 19 residues. CDR3 in DNA: TGTGCCAGCACAAATGACCAAAGGACAGGGCCTGGTACGGTCACTGAAGCTTTCTTT. This sequence encodes CASTNDQRTGPGTVTEAFF.

V gene TRBV2 combines with J gene TRBJ2-1, with 9 bases matching TRBD2. Germline V gene lookup returns CDR1 SNHLY and CDR2 FYNNEI. The junction had 6 bases not matched to a gene; V was cut back by 3 bases and J by 6 bases. This CDR3 region has 15 residues. The CDR3 region has the DNA TGTGCCAGCAGTGACCCGGGACTAGCTTCCAATGAGCAGTTCTTC. Amino acid sequence: CASSDPGLASNEQFF.

The V and J genes are TRBV5-1 and TRBJ2-7; possibly TRBD2 for D (5 bases). The germline V gene has CDR1 SGHRS and CDR2 YFSETQ. V lost 2 bases and J lost 0, with 9 bases in between. There are 14 residues in the CDR3. The CDR3 loop is CASSLADHSYEQYF. The CDR3 bases are TGCGCCAGCAGCTTAGCGGACCACTCCTACGAGCAGTACTTC.

The CDR3 region is CASSQAGGDREKLFF. CDR3 sequence (DNA): TGTGCCAGCAGCCAAGCAGGGGGCGACCGGGAAAAACTGTTTTTT. The chain is built from TRBV4-2 and TRBJ1-4, with 8 positions matching TRBD1. The CDR3 has 15 amino acids. Losses at the gene ends were 1 base for V and 8 bases for J; bases not matched to a gene: 6. CDR1 is LGHNA, CDR2 YNFKEQ, per germline.

The chain carries TRBV5-1 and TRBJ1-2, with a weak D call TRBD1 (6 bases). Germline CDR1 SGHRS, CDR2 YFSETQ. The length of the CDR3 is 15 residues. The germline V and J ends were trimmed by 7 bases and 8 bases, with 24 bases remaining between them. This CDR3 is CASSGQQGSYVGYTF. The CDR3 DNA is TGCGCCAGCTCCGGACAGCAAGGTAGCTATGTGGGCTACACCTTC. The full variable domain, rest sourced from reference TRBV5-1 and TRBJ1-2, is KAGVTQTPRYLIKTRGQQVTLSCSPISGHRSVSWYQQTPGQGLQFLFEYFSETQRNKGNFPGRFSGRQFSNSRSEMNVSTLELGDSALYLCASSGQQGSYVGYTFGSGTRLTVV.

This chain links TRBV4-2 with TRBJ1-1; a weak D match, TRBD1 (6 bases). This CDR3 is 15 amino acids long. Trimming removed 4 bases from V and 3 bases from J, with 15 bases in between. The germline V gene encodes CDR1 LGHNA and CDR2 YNFKEQ. CDR3 amino acids: CASSLKQGADTEAFF. In nucleotides, the CDR3 is TGTGCCAGCAGCCTCAAACAGGGCGCGGACACTGAAGCTTTCTTT.

The CDR3 loop reads CASSSLVGTPYEQYF. CDR3 coding DNA: TGTGCCAGCAGCTCTCTAGTAGGGACACCCTACGAGCAGTACTTC. This chain joins TRBV13 and TRBJ2-7; D perhaps matches TRBD1 (6 bases). This CDR3 spans 15 amino acids. CDR1 PRHDT and CDR2 FYEKMQ come from the germline V gene (reference sequence). V dropped 4 bases and J dropped 2 bases, with 15 bases sitting between them.

The V gene is TRBV29-1, the J gene TRBJ1-1; D is uncertain. The germline V and J ends were trimmed by 6 bases and 0 bases, with 8 bases remaining between them. Germline V gene data show CDR1 as SQVTM and CDR2 as ANQGSEA. The CDR3 sequence is 12 residues long. The CDR3 loop is CSVPGLNTEAFF. Written as DNA, the CDR3 is TGCAGCGTCCCAGGATTGAACACTGAAGCTTTCTTT.

This chain links TRBV5-1 with TRBJ2-3, with D perhaps TRBD1 (6 bases). The CDR3 covers 14 residues. V lost 4 bases, J lost 4 bases, and 13 bases lay in between. Germline CDR1 is SGHRS and CDR2 is YFSETQ. This chain's CDR3 is CASSQQGIADTQYF. DNA for the CDR3: TGCGCCAGCAGCCAGCAGGGGATAGCAGATACGCAGTATTTT.

The CDR3 reads CASSVLAGGFREKLFF. The DNA for the CDR3 is TGTGCCAGCAGTGTTTTGGCTGGAGGGTTTAGAGAAAAACTGTTTTTT. The chain recombines TRBV6-1 with TRBJ1-4, with D unclear. The CDR3 totals 16 residues. The germline V gene has CDR1 MNHNS and CDR2 SASEGT. Between the trimmed V and J ends, which lost 4 bases and 8 bases, there was a span of 20 bases.

The chain has TRBV3-1 (or the pseudogene TRBV3-2) and TRBJ1-5; 10 nucleotides align to TRBD1. This CDR3 comprises 15 residues. Unmatched junction bases numbered 6, after V lost 4 bases and J lost 6 bases. Germline-derived CDR1 and CDR2 are LGHDT and YNNKEL (reference sequence). CDR3 sequence reads: CASSLDRGQGQPQHF. CDR3 DNA: TGTGCCAGCAGCCTTGACAGGGGGCAAGGTCAGCCCCAGCATTTT.